This T cell receptor beta chain was recovered during a study of blood T cell repertoires in COVID-19. TCRdb's table, derived via immunoSEQ multiplex PCR, lists solely in-frame clones and lacks some. The repertoire holds roughly 350,000 clones, with under 95% as singletons. Germline V CDR1 and CDR2: SGHTA, FQGNSA. This CDR3 is built from 15 residues. V gave up 7 bases and J gave up 1 base; unmatched junction bases: 7. The chain joins TRBV7-2 to TRBJ2-3, with 8 bases that match TRBD1. The sequenced material came from peripheral blood. The TCR was taken from a woman aged 18-29 years who had recovered from COVID-19. The CDR3 spells CASKNLDRGTDTQYF. DNA for the CDR3: TGTGCCAGCAAGAACCTGGACAGGGGCACAGATACGCAGTATTTT. The entire variable domain, with the rest obtained from reference TRBV7-2 and TRBJ2-3, is as follows: GAGVSQSPSNKVTEKGKDVELRCDPISGHTALYWYRQSLGQGLEFLIYFQGNSAPDKSGLPSDRFSAERTGGSVSTLTIQRTQQEDSAVYLCASKNLDRGTDTQYFGPGTRLTVL.